These 19 T cell receptor beta chains came from one sample sequenced in a study of blood T cell repertoires in COVID-19. Sequenced by immunoSEQ multiplex PCR; TCRdb stores in-frame clones only, minus some. The sample records about 180,000 clones, roughly 84% being singletons. The sequenced material came from peripheral blood. These TCRs come from a woman in her thirties or forties with COVID-19, enrolled during active disease.

The chain links TRBV6-5 to TRBJ2-7; 8 positions agree with TRBD2. Germline CDR1 is MNHEY and CDR2 is SVGAGI. V shed 4 bases, J shed 0 bases, and the junction held 2 bases outside the gene matches. The CDR3 runs 14 residues. The CDR3 loop reads CASSLLADSYEQYF. The CDR3 coding sequence is TGTGCCAGCAGTTTACTAGCGGACTCCTACGAGCAGTACTTC.

The chain couples TRBV29-1 to TRBJ2-1, with D tentatively TRBD2 (5 bases). CDR3 size: 16 residues. Germline V gene sequence: CDR1 SQVTM, CDR2 ANQGSEA. Trimming took off 2 bases at V and 2 bases at J, with 16 bases between the two ends. This chain's CDR3 is CSVEKSGGLTYNEQFF. In DNA, the CDR3 is TGCAGCGTTGAAAAGTCGGGCGGACTCACCTACAATGAGCAGTTCTTC.

The J gene is TRBJ1-2, the V gene TRBV27, with TRBD1 identical over 7 bases. Germline V lookup: CDR1 MNHEY, CDR2 SMNVEV (reference sequence). V shed 7 bases, J shed 4 bases, and the junction held 12 bases outside the gene matches. This CDR3 is built from 15 residues. This CDR3 is CASTTIQGVPYGYTF. CDR3 coding DNA: TGTGCCAGCACCACGATCCAGGGGGTCCCCTATGGCTACACCTTC.

The V and J genes are TRBV3-1 (or the pseudogene TRBV3-2) and TRBJ2-2, with TRBD2 matching over 9 bases. This CDR3 comprises 15 residues. CDR1 is LGHDT and CDR2 is YNNKEL in the germline V gene (reference sequence). The junction had 6 bases not matched to a gene; V was cut back by 4 bases and J by 6 bases. CDR3: CASSPRTSAAGELFF. The CDR3 DNA reads as TGTGCCAGCAGCCCCCGGACTAGCGCAGCCGGGGAGCTGTTTTTT.

This clone was seen a few times. The chain uses TRBV7-2 and TRBJ2-7; 11 nucleotides agree with TRBD2. V trimming: 5 bases; J trimming: 7 bases; junction bases outside the gene matches: 13. The germline V gene encodes CDR1 SGHTA and CDR2 FQGNSA. This CDR3 spans 16 amino acids. The CDR3 protein is CASSQSPFSGRDEQYF. The CDR3 DNA sequence: TGTGCCAGCAGCCAGAGCCCTTTTAGCGGGAGGGATGAGCAGTACTTC.

This rearrangement joins TRBV12-3 or TRBV12-4 to TRBJ2-2; a possible D gene is TRBD2 (5 bases). The CDR3 extends over 13 amino acids. V dropped 8 bases and J dropped 5 bases, with 12 bases sitting between them. This CDR3 reads CASEGSGTGELFF. CDR3 DNA: TGTGCCAGCGAGGGCTCGGGGACCGGGGAGCTGTTTTTT.

This clone occurred once. The V gene is TRBV19, the J gene TRBJ1-1; 8 bases fit TRBD1. V gave up 5 bases and J gave up 2 bases; unmatched junction bases: 7. The CDR3 loop spans 15 amino acids. Germline loops: CDR1 LNHDA, CDR2 SQIVND (reference sequence). The CDR3: CASSVPGTGNTEAFF. CDR3 DNA: TGTGCCAGTAGTGTCCCCGGGACAGGTAACACTGAAGCTTTCTTT.

This rearrangement joins TRBV7-9 to TRBJ1-2; tentatively, D is TRBD1 (5 bases). The V end lost 3 bases, the J end lost 5 bases, and 10 bases lay between the germline ends. The CDR3 is 13 residues long. The germline gives CDR1 SEHNR, CDR2 FQNEAQ (reference sequence). The CDR3 protein is CASSFRVEYGYTF. The CDR3, as DNA: TGTGCCAGCAGCTTCAGGGTCGAGTATGGCTACACCTTC.

The chain couples TRBV6-1 to TRBJ1-2; perhaps TRBD1 as D (6 bases). This CDR3 has 15 residues. The V gene's germline CDR1 is MNHNS and CDR2 SASEGT. Trimming removed 1 base from V and 8 bases from J, with 17 bases in between. This chain's CDR3 is CASSEGVGAKRGYTF. The CDR3 DNA is TGTGCCAGCAGTGAAGGGGTGGGGGCGAAGAGGGGCTACACCTTC.

This clone was seen only once. CDR3 loop: CASSSGQGGNTIYF. The CDR3, as DNA: TGCGCCAGCAGCTCCGGACAGGGAGGAAACACCATATATTTT. V gene TRBV10-1 combines with J gene TRBJ1-3, with 8 bases lining up with TRBD1. J gave up 4 bases and V 6 bases, and 5 bases lay outside the gene matches. Germline V gene sequence: CDR1 WNHNN, CDR2 SYGVQD (reference sequence). The length of the CDR3 is 14 residues.

The V gene is TRBV5-1, the J gene TRBJ2-7, with 8 bases fitting TRBD2. There are 14 residues in the CDR3. The V gene's germline CDR1 is SGHRS and CDR2 YFSETQ. V lost 5 bases to trimming and J lost 2 bases; unmatched junction nucleotides: 6. The CDR3 bases are TGCGCCAGCAGGATCCGGGAGGGGGCCTACGAGCAGTACTTC. Translated: CASRIREGAYEQYF. The entire variable domain, with the rest obtained from reference TRBV5-1 and TRBJ2-7, is as follows: KAGVTQTPRYLIKTRGQQVTLSCSPISGHRSVSWYQQTPGQGLQFLFEYFSETQRNKGNFPGRFSGRQFSNSRSEMNVSTLELGDSALYLCASRIREGAYEQYFGPGTRLTVT.

CDR3 DNA sequence: TGTGCCACCCGGACAGGGCAGTCACCCCTCCACTTT. Its protein is CATRTGQSPLHF. The chain is built from TRBV27 and TRBJ1-6, with TRBD1 matching 8 bases. Germline V gene lookup returns CDR1 MNHEY and CDR2 SMNVEV (reference sequence). Trimming removed 10 bases from V and 10 bases from J; junction bases left unmatched: 6. The CDR3 has 12 amino acids.

The chain has TRBV28 and TRBJ1-2, with 8 bases aligning to TRBD1. The V gene end was trimmed by 5 bases and the J gene end by 3 bases; junction bases not matched to a gene: 8. The CDR3 has 15 amino acids. CDR1 is MDHEN and CDR2 is SYDVKM in the germline V gene. The CDR3 spells CASSVAGTGHYGYTF. CDR3 DNA sequence: TGTGCCAGCAGTGTCGCCGGGACAGGACACTATGGCTACACCTTC.

V is TRBV27 and J is TRBJ2-7; tentatively, D is TRBD2 (5 bases). V lost 2 bases to trimming and J lost 5 bases, with 13 bases between them. The CDR3 extends over 14 amino acids. Germline V CDR1 and CDR2: MNHEY, SMNVEV (reference sequence). The CDR3 coding sequence is TGTGCCAGCAGTTTAAGCGGAGTGGGGAACGAGCAGTACTTC. It specifies CASSLSGVGNEQYF.

The chain is built from TRBV7-6 and TRBJ2-2, with 10 bases fitting TRBD1. Trimming cost V 4 bases and J 3 bases; bases outside gene matches: 5. The CDR3 covers 16 residues. The germline CDR1 and CDR2 sequences are SGHVS and FNYEAQ. For the CDR3, the DNA is TGTGCCAGCAGCTCGCGACAGGGGGCAGACACCGGGGAGCTGTTTTTT. This codes for CASSSRQGADTGELFF.

A remark on this clone: Relative to the germline gene, one junction end is altered; a read error may explain this. The rearrangement links TRBV7-9 to TRBJ1-3, with 10 nucleotides matching TRBD1. The CDR3 is 18 residues long. CDR1 and CDR2 from the germline V gene are SEHNR and FQNEAQ (reference sequence). In DNA form, the CDR3 reads TGTGCCAGCATCTTAGGACGGGGACAGGGGAGCTCTGGAAACACCATATATTTT. It is translated as CASILGRGQGSSGNTIYF.

This chain links TRBV5-4 with TRBJ1-3, with 7 bases aligning to TRBD1. This CDR3 spans 15 amino acids. Germline loops: CDR1 SGHNT, CDR2 YYREEE (reference sequence). Trimming took 0 bases from V and 1 from J; bases not matched to a gene: 1. In DNA form, the CDR3 reads TGTGCCAGCAGCTTGGAGGGGGCGTCTGGAAACACCATATATTTT. It is translated as CASSLEGASGNTIYF.

The CDR3 sequence: CASSIMGGANEKLFF. For the CDR3, the DNA is TGTGCCAGTAGTATCATGGGGGGGGCTAATGAAAAACTGTTTTTT. The chain has TRBV19 and TRBJ1-4, with D possibly being TRBD1 (5 bases). This CDR3 spans 15 amino acids. Germline CDR1 LNHDA, CDR2 SQIVND (reference sequence). Between the trimmed V and J ends, which lost 3 bases and 3 bases, there was a span of 11 bases.

This clone showed up just a few times. The chain uses TRBV12-3 or TRBV12-4 and TRBJ2-2; no clear D. V lost 8 bases and J 6 bases, leaving 13 bases between the germline ends. The CDR3 is 13 amino acids. CDR3 in DNA: TGTGCCAGCCTCCGACATATTCCCGGGGAGCTGTTTTTT. This translates into CASLRHIPGELFF.